This TCR beta chain is drawn from a study of blood T cell repertoires in COVID-19. Study as a whole: Acute and convalescent COVID-19 specimens originated in the United States, Italy and Spain. T cells, B-cell-depleted T cells, or PBMCs supplied cDNA or gDNA.

Worth noting for this clone: This sample includes further DNA sequences coding for the same CDR3.

Per the study methods: Amplification with reference gene primers provided the estimates of nucleated cell counts. Sequenced by immunoSEQ multiplex PCR; TCRdb stores in-frame clones only, minus some. V and J calls and clone size follow that table, whereas D and trimming were derived from the DNA. The table shows 85,000 to 90,000 clones, with 89% occurring only once. V lost 2 bases to trimming and J lost 4 bases, with 5 bases between them. From germline, CDR1 is LGHDT and CDR2 YNNKEL (reference sequence). The CDR3 has 13 amino acids. Sequences were obtained from peripheral blood. The clonotype was recovered from a woman aged 80 or over with active COVID-19. The gene calls are TRBV3-1 (or the pseudogene TRBV3-2) and TRBJ2-2, with a weak D call TRBD1 (5 bases). This chain's CDR3 is CASSQQGTGELFF. The CDR3 DNA reads TGTGCCAGCAGCCAACAGGGCACCGGGGAGCTGTTTTTT.